This is a list of T cell receptor beta chains from one sample in a study of T cells expressing NK-cell markers. From its re-call of the 5' RACE reads, TCRdb lists each CDR3 protein once, without DNA. Its clone listing holds 300,000 to 500,000 distinct CDR3 sequences. The sample was blood T cells: a sorted CD56 or NKG2C T cell subset, CD4+ or CD8+ T cells, or bulk PBMC T cells (not recorded which). The source is a woman aged 45-59 years in good health. The CDR3 runs from the conserved cysteine through the conserved F or W.

v_gene	j_gene	CDR3aa
TRBV7-9	TRBJ1-4	CASSLLPQNEKLFF
TRBV30	TRBJ2-1	CAWRLAGSNEQFF
TRBV5-1	TRBJ2-1	CASSSGSSYNEQFF
TRBV7-3	TRBJ2-7	CASTPPTGTEQYF
TRBV20-1	TRBJ1-1	CSARPSRTNTEAFF
TRBV29-1	TRBJ1-1	CSVESASLGAFF
TRBV2	TRBJ2-2	CASSERGQGRAGELFF
TRBV29-1	TRBJ2-1	CSVQTRGLADEQFF
TRBV3-1	TRBJ2-1	CASSHALADNEQFF
TRBV12-3/TRBV12-4	TRBJ1-1	CATGGGNTEAFF
TRBV29-1	TRBJ2-2	CSVESDRARRELFF
TRBV5-1	TRBJ2-3	CASSPLEASTDTQYF
TRBV24-1	TRBJ2-3	CATSDSFHQAGRDTQYF
TRBV28	TRBJ2-3	CASSLGLAAQRTDTQYF
TRBV5-1	TRBJ1-1	CASSLGQGVTEAFF
TRBV7-2	TRBJ2-3	CASSPWGGGGDTQYF
TRBV11-3	TRBJ1-3	CASRLDSGNTIYF
TRBV27	TRBJ2-3	CASIPRQGGTDTQYF
TRBV15	TRBJ2-3	CATSSHARRDTQYF
TRBV15	TRBJ2-3	CATSRSTGGEDTQYF
TRBV27	TRBJ1-2	CASSLHGTHYGYTF
TRBV24-1	TRBJ2-3	CATSESLPRADTQYF
TRBV9	TRBJ1-1	CASSVWGTGETEAFF
TRBV7-6	TRBJ2-1	CASSLEMFERGYYNEQFF
TRBV10-3	TRBJ2-3	CAISAGTGGSSEDTQYF
TRBV10-3	TRBJ1-4	CAISAVEEKLFF
TRBV6-6	TRBJ1-1	CASSRGQVGTEAFF
TRBV3-1	TRBJ2-5	CASSPESAGGGTQYF
TRBV3-1	TRBJ2-7	CASSQYGEQYF
TRBV19	TRBJ2-5	CASSKTSGRSETQYF
TRBV12-3/TRBV12-4	TRBJ1-5	CASSLAGRVSNQPQHF
TRBV27	TRBJ2-2	CASRGLAGGVGELFF
TRBV4-1	TRBJ1-1	CASGGQRNTEAFF
TRBV4-1	TRBJ1-1	CASSQDRVGEAFF
TRBV6-5	TRBJ2-3	CASKRGQIADTQYF
TRBV5-1	TRBJ2-3	CASSVGDRDSDTQYF
TRBV7-6	TRBJ2-7	CASSSQLAGGGEQYF
TRBV20-1	TRBJ2-1	CSATSGGLHLFNEQFF
TRBV4-1	TRBJ1-3	CASSLRDRTGGTIYF
TRBV3-1	TRBJ1-5	CASGTVNQPQHF
TRBV10-3	TRBJ2-7	CAISNPTASYEQYF
TRBV11-2	TRBJ2-5	CASRLAGVQETQYF